This TCR beta chain was recorded in a study of cytomegalovirus exposure and HLA in healthy donors. There are 14 residues in the CDR3. The germline gives CDR1 LGHNA, CDR2 YNFKEQ. The V gene lost 1 base and the J gene lost 0 bases, with 5 bases spanning the gap. Measured with immunoSEQ multiplex PCR; TCRdb has only the in-frame clones, and not every one. The sample shows approximately 170,000 clones, 91% of them seen only once. The TCR sequence derives from a woman aged 18-29 years in good health and CMV-seropositive. This sequence joins TRBV4-2 and TRBJ2-3; D call uncertain. The material sequenced was PBMCs. The CDR3 reads CASSQATSTDTQYF. The CDR3 bases are TGTGCCAGCAGCCAAGCGACTAGCACAGATACGCAGTATTTT.